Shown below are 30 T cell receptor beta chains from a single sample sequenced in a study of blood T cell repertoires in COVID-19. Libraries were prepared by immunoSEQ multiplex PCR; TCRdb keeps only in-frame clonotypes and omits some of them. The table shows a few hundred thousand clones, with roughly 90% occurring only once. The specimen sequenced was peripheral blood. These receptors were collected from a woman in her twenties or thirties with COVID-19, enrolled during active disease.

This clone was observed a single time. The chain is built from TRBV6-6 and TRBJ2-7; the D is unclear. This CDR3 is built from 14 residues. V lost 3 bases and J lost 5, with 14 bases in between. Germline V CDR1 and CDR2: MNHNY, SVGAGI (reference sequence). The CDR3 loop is CASSYSEVKNEQYF. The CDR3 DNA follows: TGTGCCAGCAGTTATTCTGAGGTAAAGAACGAGCAGTACTTC.

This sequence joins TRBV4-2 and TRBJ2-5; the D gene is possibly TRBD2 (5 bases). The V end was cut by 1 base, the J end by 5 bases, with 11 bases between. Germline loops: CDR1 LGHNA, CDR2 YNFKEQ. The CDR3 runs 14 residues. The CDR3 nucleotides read TGTGCCAGCAGCCAAGGACCCACGGGGGAGACCCAGTACTTC. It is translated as CASSQGPTGETQYF.

CDR3 sequence reads: CAWTFTTGEAFF. In DNA form, the CDR3 reads TGTGCCTGGACATTCACGACGGGTGAAGCTTTCTTT. The chain employs TRBV30 and TRBJ1-1; D remains unclear. Trimming shortened V by 4 bases and J by 7 bases, and 13 bases separated the two germline ends. The germline CDR1 and CDR2 sequences are GTSNPN and SVGIG (reference sequence). This CDR3 region has 12 residues.

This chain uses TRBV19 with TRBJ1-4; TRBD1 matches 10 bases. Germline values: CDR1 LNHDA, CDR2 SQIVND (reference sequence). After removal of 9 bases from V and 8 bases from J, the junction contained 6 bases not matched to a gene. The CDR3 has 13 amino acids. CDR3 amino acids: CASRDRGKEKLFF. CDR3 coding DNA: TGTGCCAGCCGGGACAGGGGTAAAGAAAAACTGTTTTTT.

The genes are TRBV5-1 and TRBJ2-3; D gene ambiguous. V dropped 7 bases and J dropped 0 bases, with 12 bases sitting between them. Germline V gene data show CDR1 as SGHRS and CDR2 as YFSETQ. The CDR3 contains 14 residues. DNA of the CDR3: TGCGCCAGCTGCATATTTAGTAGCACAGATACGCAGTATTTT. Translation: CASCIFSSTDTQYF.

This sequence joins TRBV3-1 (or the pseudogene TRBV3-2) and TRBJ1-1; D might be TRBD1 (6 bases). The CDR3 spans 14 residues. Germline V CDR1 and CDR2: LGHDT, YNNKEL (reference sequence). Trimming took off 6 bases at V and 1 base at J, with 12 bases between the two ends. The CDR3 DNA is TGTGCCAGCAGAGACAGGACAACGAACACTGAAGCTTTCTTT. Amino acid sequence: CASRDRTTNTEAFF.

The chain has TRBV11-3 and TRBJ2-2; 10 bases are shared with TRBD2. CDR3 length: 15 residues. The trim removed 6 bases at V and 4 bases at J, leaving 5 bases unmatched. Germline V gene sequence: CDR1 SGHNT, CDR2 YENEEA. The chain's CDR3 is CASSSSGSSTGELFF. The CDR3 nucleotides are TGTGCCAGCAGTTCTAGCGGGAGCAGCACCGGGGAGCTGTTTTTT.

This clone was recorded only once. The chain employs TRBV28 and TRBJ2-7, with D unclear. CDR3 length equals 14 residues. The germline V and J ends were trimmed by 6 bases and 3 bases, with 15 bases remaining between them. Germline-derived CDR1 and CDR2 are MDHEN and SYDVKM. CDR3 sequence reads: CASRSEFPSYEQYF. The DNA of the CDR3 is TGTGCCAGCAGGTCGGAGTTCCCAAGCTACGAGCAGTACTTC.

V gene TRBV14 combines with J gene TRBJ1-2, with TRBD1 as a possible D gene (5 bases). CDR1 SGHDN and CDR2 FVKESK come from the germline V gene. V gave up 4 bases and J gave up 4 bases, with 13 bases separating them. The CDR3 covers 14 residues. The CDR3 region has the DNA TGTGCCAGCAGCCGAAGGCAGGGCCTCTATGGCTACACCTTC. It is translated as CASSRRQGLYGYTF.

DNA of the CDR3: TGTGCCAGTTTGACAGGGGCAAACTATGGCTACACCTTC. Its protein is CASLTGANYGYTF. The rearrangement uses TRBV28 and TRBJ1-2, with 8 bases lining up with TRBD1. Unmatched junction bases numbered 5, after V lost 9 bases and J lost 2 bases. The CDR3 consists of 13 residues. Germline V gene lookup returns CDR1 MDHEN and CDR2 SYDVKM.

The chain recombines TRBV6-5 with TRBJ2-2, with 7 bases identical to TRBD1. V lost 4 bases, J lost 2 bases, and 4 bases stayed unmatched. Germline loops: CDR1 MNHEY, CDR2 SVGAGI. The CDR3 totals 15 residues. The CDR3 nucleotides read TGTGCCAGCAGTTTCCGGGACAGCAACACCGGGGAGCTGTTTTTT. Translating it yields CASSFRDSNTGELFF.

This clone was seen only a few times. CDR3 in amino acids: CASSLRTGMIGETQYF. The DNA for the CDR3 is TGTGCCAGCAGTCTTCGGACAGGGATGATAGGAGAGACCCAGTACTTC. The rearrangement joins TRBV27 to TRBJ2-5; TRBD1 matches at 8 bases. In germline, CDR1 is MNHEY, CDR2 SMNVEV (reference sequence). Trimming removed 5 bases from V and 4 bases from J; junction bases left unmatched: 12. CDR3 length: 16 amino acids.

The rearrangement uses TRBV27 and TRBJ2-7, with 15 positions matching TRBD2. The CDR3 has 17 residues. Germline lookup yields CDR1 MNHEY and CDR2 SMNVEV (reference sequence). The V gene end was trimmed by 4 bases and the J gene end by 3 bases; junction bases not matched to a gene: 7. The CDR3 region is CASSSGTSGRKDYEQYF. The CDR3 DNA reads TGTGCCAGCAGTTCCGGGACTAGCGGGAGGAAAGACTACGAGCAGTACTTC.

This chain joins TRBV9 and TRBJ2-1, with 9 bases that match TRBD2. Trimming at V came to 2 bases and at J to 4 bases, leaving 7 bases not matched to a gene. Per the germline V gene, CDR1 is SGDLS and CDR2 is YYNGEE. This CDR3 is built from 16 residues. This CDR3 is CASSVFSGSTYNEQFF. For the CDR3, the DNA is TGTGCCAGCAGCGTCTTTAGCGGGAGTACATACAATGAGCAGTTCTTC.

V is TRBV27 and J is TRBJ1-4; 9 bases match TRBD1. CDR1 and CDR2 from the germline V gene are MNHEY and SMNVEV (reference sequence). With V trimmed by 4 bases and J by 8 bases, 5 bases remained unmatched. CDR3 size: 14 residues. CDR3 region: CASSSGQGAEKLFF. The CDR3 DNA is TGTGCCAGCAGTTCGGGACAGGGTGCGGAAAAACTGTTTTTT.

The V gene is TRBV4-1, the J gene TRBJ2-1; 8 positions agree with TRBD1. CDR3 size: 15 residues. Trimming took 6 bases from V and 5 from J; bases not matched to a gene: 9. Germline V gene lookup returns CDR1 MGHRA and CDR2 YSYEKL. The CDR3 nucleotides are TGCGCCAGCAGAACTGACAGGGGTCTCCACAATGAGCAGTTCTTC. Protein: CASRTDRGLHNEQFF.

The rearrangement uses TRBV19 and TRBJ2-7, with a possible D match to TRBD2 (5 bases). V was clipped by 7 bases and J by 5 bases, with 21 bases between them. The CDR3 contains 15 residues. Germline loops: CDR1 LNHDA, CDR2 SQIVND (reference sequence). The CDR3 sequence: CASTLRGQTHNEQYF. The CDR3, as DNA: TGTGCCAGTACCCTCAGAGGGCAGACGCACAACGAGCAGTACTTC. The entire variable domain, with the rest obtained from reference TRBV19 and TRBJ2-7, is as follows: DGGITQSPKYLFRKEGQNVTLSCEQNLNHDAMYWYRQDPGQGLRLIYYSQIVNDFQKGDIAEGYSVSREKKESFPLTVTSAQKNPTAFYLCASTLRGQTHNEQYFGPGTRLTVT.

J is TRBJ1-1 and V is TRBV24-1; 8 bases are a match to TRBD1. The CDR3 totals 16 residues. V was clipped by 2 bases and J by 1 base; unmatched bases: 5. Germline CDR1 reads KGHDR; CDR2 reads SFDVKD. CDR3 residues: CATSDSRGLGNTEAFF. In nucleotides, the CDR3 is TGTGCCACCAGTGATTCCAGGGGGCTAGGGAACACTGAAGCTTTCTTT.

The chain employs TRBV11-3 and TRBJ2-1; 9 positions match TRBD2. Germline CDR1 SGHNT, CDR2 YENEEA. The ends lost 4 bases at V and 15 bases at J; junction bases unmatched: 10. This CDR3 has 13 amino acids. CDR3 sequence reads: CASSSSTGTSPFF. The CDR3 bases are TGTGCCAGCAGCTCGTCGACCGGGACTAGCCCGTTCTTC.

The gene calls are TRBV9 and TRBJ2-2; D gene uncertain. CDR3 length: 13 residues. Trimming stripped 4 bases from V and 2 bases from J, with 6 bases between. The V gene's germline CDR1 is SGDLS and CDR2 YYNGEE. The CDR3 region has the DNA TGTGCCAGCAGCTCCTACAACACCGGGGAGCTGTTTTTT. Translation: CASSSYNTGELFF.

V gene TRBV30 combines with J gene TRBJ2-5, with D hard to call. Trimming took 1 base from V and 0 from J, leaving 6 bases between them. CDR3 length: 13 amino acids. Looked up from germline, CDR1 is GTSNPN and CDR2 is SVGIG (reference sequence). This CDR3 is CAWSDQNQETQYF. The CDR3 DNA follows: TGTGCCTGGAGTGATCAGAACCAAGAGACCCAGTACTTC.

CDR3 coding DNA: TGTGCCAGCAGAAAAGCGGTCGGGGGAAGGGACACCGGGGAGCTGTTTTTT. Its translation: CASRKAVGGRDTGELFF. The chain combines TRBV7-9 with TRBJ2-2, with D possibly being TRBD2 (6 bases). The CDR3 covers 17 residues. Trimming removed 6 bases at V and 3 bases at J, with 20 bases between. Germline V gene lookup returns CDR1 SEHNR and CDR2 FQNEAQ (reference sequence).

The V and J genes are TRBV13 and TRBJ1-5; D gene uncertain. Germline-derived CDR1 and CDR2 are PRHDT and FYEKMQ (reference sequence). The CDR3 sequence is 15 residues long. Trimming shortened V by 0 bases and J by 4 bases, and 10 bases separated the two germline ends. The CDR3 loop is CASSLGRGWNQPQHF. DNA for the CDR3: TGTGCCAGCAGCTTAGGGCGGGGTTGGAATCAGCCCCAGCATTTT.

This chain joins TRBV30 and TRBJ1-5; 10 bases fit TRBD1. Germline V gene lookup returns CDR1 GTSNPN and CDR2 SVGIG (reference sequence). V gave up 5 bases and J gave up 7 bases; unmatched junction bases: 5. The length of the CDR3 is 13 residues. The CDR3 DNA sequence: TGTGCCTGGGGGACAGGGGATGTGCAGCCCCAGCATTTT. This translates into CAWGTGDVQPQHF. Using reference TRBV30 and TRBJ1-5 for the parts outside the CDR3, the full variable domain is SQTIHQWPATLVQPVGSPLSLECTVEGTSNPNLYWYRQAAGRGLQLLFYSVGIGQISSEVPQNLSASRPQDRQFILSSKKLLLSDSGFYLCAWGTGDVQPQHFGDGTRLSIL.

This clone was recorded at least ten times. The CDR3 loop reads CASSQVAGGTYNEQFF. CDR3 bases: TGTGCCAGCAGCCAGGTAGCGGGAGGTACCTACAATGAGCAGTTCTTC. The chain uses TRBV4-2 and TRBJ2-1; TRBD2 agrees at 10 bases. The CDR3 contains 16 residues. Trimming took 3 bases from V and 2 from J; bases not matched to a gene: 4. Germline-derived CDR1 and CDR2 are LGHNA and YNFKEQ.

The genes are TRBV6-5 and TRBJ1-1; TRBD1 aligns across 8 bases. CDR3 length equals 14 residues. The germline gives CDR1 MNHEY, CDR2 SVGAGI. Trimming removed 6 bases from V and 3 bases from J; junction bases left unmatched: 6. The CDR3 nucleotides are TGTGCCAGCAGCCCGGACAGGGCCGACACTGAAGCTTTCTTT. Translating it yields CASSPDRADTEAFF.

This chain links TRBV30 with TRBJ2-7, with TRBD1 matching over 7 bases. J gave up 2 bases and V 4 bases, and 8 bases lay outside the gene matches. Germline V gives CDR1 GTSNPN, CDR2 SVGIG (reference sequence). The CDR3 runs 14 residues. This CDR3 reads CAWTRDSKAYEQYF. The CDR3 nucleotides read TGTGCCTGGACCAGGGACAGCAAGGCCTACGAGCAGTACTTC.

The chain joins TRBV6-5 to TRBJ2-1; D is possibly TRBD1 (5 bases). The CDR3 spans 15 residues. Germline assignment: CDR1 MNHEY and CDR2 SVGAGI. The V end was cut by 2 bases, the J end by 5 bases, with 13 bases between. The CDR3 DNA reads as TGTGCCAGCAGTTACGTTTGGCAGGGCGACAATGAGCAGTTCTTC. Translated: CASSYVWQGDNEQFF.

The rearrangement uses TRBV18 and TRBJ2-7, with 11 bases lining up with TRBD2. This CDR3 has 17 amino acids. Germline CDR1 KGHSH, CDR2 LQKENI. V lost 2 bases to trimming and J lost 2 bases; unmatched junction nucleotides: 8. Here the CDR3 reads CASSPYLIAGGPYEQYF. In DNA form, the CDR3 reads TGTGCCAGCTCACCATATCTAATAGCGGGAGGGCCCTACGAGCAGTACTTC. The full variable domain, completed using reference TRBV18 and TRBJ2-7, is NAGVMQNPRHLVRRRGQEARLRCSPMKGHSHVYWYRQLPEEGLKFMVYLQKENIIDESGMPKERFSAEFPKEGPSILRIQQVVRGDSAAYFCASSPYLIAGGPYEQYFGPGTRLTVT.

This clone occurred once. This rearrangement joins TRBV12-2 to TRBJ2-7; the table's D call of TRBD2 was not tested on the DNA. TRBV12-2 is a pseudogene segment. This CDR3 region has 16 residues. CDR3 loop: CASRPNGLAEKRKQYF. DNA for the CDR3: TGTGCAAGTCGACCCAACGGACTAGCGGAAAAGAGGAAGCAGTACTTC.